Listed below are T cell receptor beta chains from one sample, sequenced in a study of CD8+CD57+ T cells in acquired aplastic anemia. TCRdb re-called the reads with MiXCR, one entry per CDR3 protein. The sample has roughly 180,000 distinct CDR3 sequences, 40% to 50% seen once. The specimen was sorted CD4+, CD8+, or CD8+CD57+ T cells (not recorded which) from PBMCs. Receptors originate from a human donor in good health. The CDR3 runs from the conserved cysteine through the conserved F or W. D genes are given only for firm matches. Only some rows state a clone size, as once, few, many or a class for expanded clones.

abundance	d_gene	v_gene	j_gene	CDR3nt	CDR3aa
many	TRBD2	TRBV7-6	TRBJ2-5	TGTGCCAGCAGCTCCGACGGGAGGGCCTCGGGGCAAGAGACCCAGTACTTC	CASSSDGRASGQETQYF
.	.	TRBV6-1	TRBJ1-5	TGTGCCAGCAGTGAAGACGTGGGTCAGAATCAGCCCCAGCATTTT	CASSEDVGQNQPQHF
.	.	TRBV24-1	TRBJ1-2	TGTGCCACCAGTGCGGGGCCCTACTATGGCTACACCTTC	CATSAGPYYGYTF
.	TRBD2	TRBV19	TRBJ2-1	TGTGCCAGCGGTACTAGCGGAATTTACAATGAGCAGTTCTTC	CASGTSGIYNEQFF
once	TRBD2	TRBV20-1	TRBJ2-7	TGCAGTGCTATTAGCGGGAGCTTACACGAGCAGTACTTC	CSAISGSLHEQYF
many	TRBD1	TRBV6-1	TRBJ2-3	TGTGCCAGCAGTGGAAGGGACAGGGGAGCAACAGATACGCAGTATTTT	CASSGRDRGATDTQYF
many	.	TRBV20-1	TRBJ1-1	TGCAGTGCCCGGGGGAACACTGAAGCTTTCTTT	CSARGNTEAFF
.	.	TRBV25-1	TRBJ1-3	TGTGCCAGCAGTGGATGGTCTGGAAACACCATATATTTT	CASSGWSGNTIYF
once	TRBD1	TRBV10-3	TRBJ1-2	TGTGCCACCTGGGACAGGGGCGGCAGTGGCTACACCTTC	CATWDRGGSGYTF
many	TRBD2	TRBV10-3	TRBJ2-7	TGTGCCATCAGTCAGGGACTAGGCTCCTACGAGCAGTACTTC	CAISQGLGSYEQYF
.	TRBD1	TRBV24-1	TRBJ1-2	TGTGCCACTAGTGACCGGGACAGGGCCGGCTACACCTTC	CATSDRDRAGYTF
many	TRBD1	TRBV6-5	TRBJ1-1	TGTGCCAGCAGTTACCGGACAGGGGTCACTGAAGCTTTCTTT	CASSYRTGVTEAFF
once	TRBD1	TRBV25-1	TRBJ2-4	TGTGCCAGCAGTGACTGGACAGGGCGAAACATTCAGTACTTC	CASSDWTGRNIQYF
many	.	TRBV6-5	TRBJ1-3	TGTGCCAGCAGTTACGTCCGTGGGGGGGTTACTGGAAACACCATATATTTT	CASSYVRGGVTGNTIYF
.	.	TRBV20-1	TRBJ2-6	TGCAGTGCTAGGCACAGGGCCTCTGGGGCCAACGTCCTGACTTTC	CSARHRASGANVLTF
.	.	TRBV20-1	TRBJ1-1	TGCAGTGCAAGAGGATCAACTGAAGCTTTCTTT	CSARGSTEAFF
few	TRBD2	TRBV29-1	TRBJ2-3	TGCAGCGTAGAGCGGGACGACACAGATACGCAGTATTTT	CSVERDDTDTQYF
.	.	TRBV5-1	TRBJ2-7	TGCGCCAGCAGCACTTCAGGGATGTCCTACGAGCAGTACTTC	CASSTSGMSYEQYF
many	.	TRBV5-6	TRBJ2-5	TGTGCCAGCATCCTTCACGGAACCGAAGAGACCCAGTACTTC	CASILHGTEETQYF
.	TRBD1	TRBV24-1	TRBJ1-2	TGTGCCACCAGTGATTTGGACAGGGTTTATGGCTACACCTTC	CATSDLDRVYGYTF
many	.	TRBV7-8	TRBJ2-7	TGTGCCAGCACCCCCGGGGATGGAAAAATTTCCTACGAGCAGTACTTC	CASTPGDGKISYEQYF
once	TRBD2	TRBV12-3/TRBV12-4	TRBJ2-1	TGTGCCAGCAGTTTAACTAGCGGGGGGAATGAGCAGTTCTTC	CASSLTSGGNEQFF
many	.	TRBV5-1	TRBJ2-3	TGCGCCAGCAGACAGGGTACAGATACGCAGTATTTT	CASRQGTDTQYF
many	.	TRBV7-9	TRBJ1-1	TGTGCCAGCAGCCACCGGGCCCGGGCCCATGAAGCTTTCTTT	CASSHRARAHEAFF
.	TRBD2	TRBV19	TRBJ2-7	TGTGCCAGTAGTATCGGTAGCGGGAGGAGTTACGAGCAGTACTTC	CASSIGSGRSYEQYF
.	TRBD2	TRBV2	TRBJ2-7	TGTGCCAGCAGTGATGGGGGACTAGCGGTCTCCTACGAGCAGTACTTC	CASSDGGLAVSYEQYF
many	TRBD2	TRBV5-1	TRBJ2-1	TGCGCCAGCAGCTTGCGGGGAGGGGACAATGAGCAGTTCTTC	CASSLRGGDNEQFF
.	.	TRBV7-9	TRBJ1-2	TGTGCCAGCAGTCAAGACTATGGCTACACCTTC	CASSQDYGYTF
.	.	TRBV10-3	TRBJ2-1	TGTGCCACCCGGTTGGACTCCTACAATGAGCAGTTCTTC	CATRLDSYNEQFF
.	TRBD1	TRBV27	TRBJ2-5	TGTGCCAGCAGTCGGTACAGGGGTGGGGGAGAGACCCAGCACTTC	CASSRYRGGGETQHF
many	TRBD1	TRBV5-1	TRBJ1-2	TGCGCCAGCAGCGCTAACAGGGGCGAGCGCGGCTACACCTTC	CASSANRGERGYTF
many	.	TRBV28	TRBJ1-4	TGTGCCAGCATACAGAATGAAAAACTGTTTTTT	CASIQNEKLFF
once	.	TRBV2	TRBJ1-1	TGTGCCAGCAGTGAAGGGAGCCTTAGAGCTTTCTTT	CASSEGSLRAFF
.	.	TRBV6-1	TRBJ2-3	TGTGCCAGCAGACCCGAGACTACCACAGATACGCAGTATTTT	CASRPETTTDTQYF
.	.	TRBV7-2	TRBJ2-1	TGTGCCAGCAGCAACAGGGATTACAATGAGCAGTTCTTC	CASSNRDYNEQFF
few	TRBD1	TRBV10-3	TRBJ1-1	TGTGCCATCAGTGGACAGGGGGCGGACACTGAAGCTTTCTTT	CAISGQGADTEAFF
few	.	TRBV19	TRBJ2-3	TGTGCCAGTAGTATCGTCAGGGCTAGCACAGATACGCAGTATTTT	CASSIVRASTDTQYF
many	TRBD1	TRBV6-2/TRBV6-3	TRBJ2-7	TGTGCCAGCAGTTACTCCACCGGGACAGCATTCTCCTACGAGCAGTACTTC	CASSYSTGTAFSYEQYF
.	.	TRBV19	TRBJ1-5	TGTGCCAGTAGCCTAATACTAGAGTCCATACCAAATCAGCCCCAGCATTTT	CASSLILESIPNQPQHF
.	.	TRBV2	TRBJ1-1	TGTGCCAGCACCCCCAAAGCTTTCTTT	CASTPKAFF
.	.	TRBV18	TRBJ2-6	TGTGCCAGCTCACCACCGGGGGTTCTCTCTGGGGCCAACGTCCTGACTTTC	CASSPPGVLSGANVLTF
.	.	TRBV28	TRBJ2-2	TGTGCCAGCATTTCGGGGGGCGCGGCGAACACCGGGGAGCTGTTTTTT	CASISGGAANTGELFF
many	.	TRBV12-3/TRBV12-4	TRBJ1-1	TGTGCCAGCTCGCAGGGGTTGAACACTGAAGCTTTCTTT	CASSQGLNTEAFF
.	.	TRBV7-9	TRBJ2-7	TGTGCCAGCAGTGGTCCCTACGAGCAGTACTTC	CASSGPYEQYF
.	TRBD2	TRBV6-1	TRBJ2-1	TGTGCCAGCTTTCGGGGACTAGCGGGAGGGCCGATGCGGGTTGAGCAGTTCTTC	CASFRGLAGGPMRVEQFF
.	.	TRBV9	TRBJ2-7	TGTGCCAGCAGCGTAGGACAGTCCTCCTACGAGCAGTACTTC	CASSVGQSSYEQYF
.	TRBD1	TRBV11-2	TRBJ1-1	TGTGCCAGCAGCCCAGGGGGCGCTCCGAGGAACACTGAAGCTTTCTTT	CASSPGGAPRNTEAFF
.	.	TRBV20-1	TRBJ1-5	TGCAGTGCTAGAGGAGGTCAAGGACGGAACAATCAGCCCCAGCATTTT	CSARGGQGRNNQPQHF
.	TRBD1	TRBV29-1	TRBJ1-3	TGCAGCGCCACCCCACAGGGGGCTGGAAACACCATATATTTT	CSATPQGAGNTIYF
.	TRBD1	TRBV9	TRBJ1-2	TGTGCCAGCAGCGTAGAAGGGGACAGTAACTATGGCTACACCTTC	CASSVEGDSNYGYTF
.	.	TRBV7-8	TRBJ1-3	TGTGCCAGCAGCCCCTACAGGGCTGGAAACACCATATATTTT	CASSPYRAGNTIYF
few	.	TRBV24-1	TRBJ1-2	TGTGCCACCAGTGATCCGGGACCCAACTATGGCTACACCTTC	CATSDPGPNYGYTF
.	.	TRBV6-4	TRBJ1-2	TGTGCCAGCATAAAGGCGTTGTTCGGCTATGGCTACACCTTC	CASIKALFGYGYTF
.	.	TRBV5-1	TRBJ2-7	TGCGCCAGTCCTGACTACGAGCAGTACTTC	CASPDYEQYF
.	TRBD1	TRBV29-1	TRBJ2-2	TGCAGCGCCTTGGGACAGGGGGCGCGCGCCGGGGAGCTGTTTTTT	CSALGQGARAGELFF
.	.	TRBV24-1	TRBJ2-1	TGTGCCACCAGTGATTTTCGCACAGTCGACAATGAGCAGTTCTTC	CATSDFRTVDNEQFF
many	.	TRBV7-2	TRBJ2-7	TGTGCCAGCGGAAACAGGGACACCTACGAGCAGTACTTC	CASGNRDTYEQYF
.	.	TRBV6-1	TRBJ2-7	TGTGCCAGCAGTGAATGGGACGTATACGAGCAGTACTTC	CASSEWDVYEQYF
many	.	TRBV28	TRBJ1-2	TGTGCCAGCAGTAAGGGACCCTATGGCTACACCTTC	CASSKGPYGYTF
.	TRBD2	TRBV4-2	TRBJ2-1	TGTGCCAGCAGCCACGATCCTGGACTAGCGGGAGGTGGAGAGCAGTTCTTC	CASSHDPGLAGGGEQFF